These T cell receptor beta chains were read from a single sample in a study of regulatory T cells in long-lasting Graves disease. A single record per CDR3 protein comes from TCRdb applying MiXCR to the multiplex PCR reads. The data hold 400,000 to 500,000 distinct CDR3 sequences, with 21% observed a single time. The input for sequencing was peripheral blood mononuclear cells (PBMCs), taken when the disease was refractory, from a patient treated with antithyroid drugs. The source is a female donor with Graves disease. Both conserved end residues are part of each CDR3. A D gene is named only where the DNA matches it firmly. Some rows mark clone size as missing; the rest say once, few, many or name a class of expanded clone.

many TRBJ2-2 TRBV2 TRBD1 CASRTGGAGSGELFF TGTGCCAGCAGAACAGGGGGCGCAGGTTCCGGGGAGCTGTTTTTT
many TRBJ2-7 TRBV7-9 TRBD2 CASPLRMGTSEESYEQYF TGTGCCAGCCCCCTTAGGATGGGGACTAGCGAAGAGTCCTACGAGCAGTACTTC
many TRBJ1-5 TRBV12-3/TRBV12-4 TRBD1 CASSLGQTQHF TGTGCCAGCAGTTTGGGACAGACCCAGCATTTT
. TRBJ2-7 TRBV20-1 TRBD1 CSASGAGTGDTYEQYF TGCAGTGCTAGTGGGGCCGGGACAGGGGACACCTACGAGCAGTACTTC
many TRBJ2-7 TRBV2 . CASSEMPAAYEQYF TGTGCCAGCAGTGAAATGCCAGCCGCCTACGAGCAGTACTTC
. TRBJ2-7 TRBV11-2 . CASSPGPANEQYF TGTGCCAGCAGCCCCGGGCCGGCGAACGAGCAGTACTTC
once TRBJ2-5 TRBV12-3/TRBV12-4 TRBD1 CASSLAGTGASETQYF TGTGCCAGCAGTTTAGCTGGGACAGGGGCTTCTGAGACCCAGTACTTC
few TRBJ1-1 TRBV4-2 . CASSQDLGVRTEAFF TGTGCCAGCAGCCAAGATCTGGGGGTCCGCACTGAAGCTTTCTTT
. TRBJ1-3 TRBV6-1 . CATHRQGAGNTIYF TGTGCCACCCACAGGCAGGGTGCAGGAAACACCATATATTTT
. TRBJ2-4 TRBV10-3 TRBD2 CAISEFSGIENIQYF TGTGCCATCAGTGAGTTTAGCGGGATAGAAAACATTCAGTACTTC
many TRBJ1-6 TRBV5-1 TRBD1 CASSLEARGRGHSPLHF TGCGCCAGCAGCTTGGAGGCCCGGGGGAGGGGGCATTCACCCCTCCACTTT
few TRBJ2-2 TRBV10-3 . CAISGNSPGELFF TGTGCCATCAGTGGAAACAGTCCAGGGGAGCTGTTTTTT
. TRBJ1-6 TRBV19 . CASSIRGEKAPLHF TGTGCCAGTAGTATACGTGGCGAGAAGGCACCCCTCCACTTT
many TRBJ1-2 TRBV28 . CASSSFVYGYTF TGTGCCAGCAGTTCGTTTGTCTATGGCTACACCTTC
. TRBJ2-2 TRBV10-1 TRBD2 CASSSGVLGRPGLAGYTGELFF TGCGCCAGCAGCAGCGGGGTTCTTGGGCGACCCGGACTAGCGGGTTATACCGGGGAGCTGTTTTTT
. TRBJ1-1 TRBV7-9 . CASSLEGGMGTEAFF TGTGCCAGCAGCCTAGAGGGGGGAATGGGCACTGAAGCTTTCTTT
. TRBJ2-1 TRBV19 TRBD1 CASSMGGTGGLRNEQFF TGTGCCAGTAGTATGGGAGGGACAGGGGGCTTGAGGAATGAGCAGTTCTTC
many TRBJ2-5 TRBV15 . CATSRDVFETQYF TGTGCCACCAGCAGAGATGTTTTTGAGACCCAGTACTTC
many TRBJ2-5 TRBV10-3 . CAISYAQQETQYF TGTGCCATCTCCTACGCCCAGCAAGAGACCCAGTACTTC
many TRBJ1-4 TRBV20-1 . CSARQQKRNEKLFF TGCAGTGCTAGACAGCAGAAACGGAATGAAAAACTGTTTTTT
many TRBJ2-7 TRBV27 . CASSLSFGYLNSYEQYF TGTGCCAGCAGTTTATCATTCGGGTACCTGAACTCCTACGAGCAGTACTTC
few TRBJ1-1 TRBV5-6 TRBD1 CASSWSGTGFRRAEAFF TGTGCCAGCAGCTGGTCCGGGACAGGATTCCGACGGGCTGAAGCTTTCTTT
. TRBJ1-3 TRBV7-9 . CASSATGFGNTIYF TGTGCCAGCAGTGCCACTGGGTTTGGAAACACCATATATTTT
. TRBJ2-7 TRBV19 TRBD1 CASSSYPGQGSGEQYF TGTGCCAGTAGTTCTTATCCGGGACAGGGGAGCGGCGAGCAGTACTTC
many TRBJ1-4 TRBV12-3/TRBV12-4 TRBD1 CASSDRVEKLFF TGTGCCAGCAGCGACAGGGTAGAAAAACTGTTTTTT
few TRBJ2-5 TRBV4-1 TRBD2 CASSQSGLAETQYF TGCGCCAGCAGCCAATCCGGACTAGCGGAGACCCAGTACTTC
many TRBJ2-7 TRBV12-3/TRBV12-4 . CASSFGGQGAIPYEQYF TGTGCCAGCAGTTTTGGGGGACAAGGGGCCATCCCCTACGAGCAGTACTTC
many TRBJ1-1 TRBV20-1 . CSARPVGGTEAFF TGCAGTGCTAGGCCGGTGGGCGGCACTGAAGCTTTCTTT
. TRBJ1-2 TRBV2 . CASSEETAGNIGYGYTF TGTGCCAGCAGTGAGGAGACCGCAGGGAATATTGGCTATGGCTACACCTTC
many TRBJ2-5 TRBV6-5 . CASSYYGSPETQYF TGTGCCAGCAGTTATTACGGGAGTCCAGAGACCCAGTACTTC
. TRBJ1-2 TRBV6-2/TRBV6-3 . CASSYSTSGLYGYTF TGTGCCAGCAGTTACTCGACGTCCGGCCTGTATGGCTACACCTTC
many TRBJ1-6 TRBV6-5 . CASSYSWEYNSPLHF TGTGCCAGCAGTTACTCGTGGGAGTATAATTCACCCCTCCACTTT
many TRBJ2-6 TRBV28 TRBD1 CASSPTGTESSGANVLTF TGTGCCAGCAGCCCTACCGGGACAGAAAGCTCTGGGGCCAACGTCCTGACTTTC
few TRBJ2-3 TRBV6-9 TRBD2 CASSSLWGGSTDTQYF TGTGCCAGCAGTTCTCTTTGGGGCGGGAGTACAGATACGCAGTATTTT
many TRBJ2-7 TRBV10-3 . CAIRDSYEQYF TGTGCCATCAGGGACAGCTACGAGCAGTACTTC
. TRBJ2-3 TRBV12-3/TRBV12-4 . CASTTTDTQYF TGTGCCAGCACCACGACAGATACGCAGTATTTT
many TRBJ2-5 TRBV7-8 . CASSGARMETQYF TGTGCCAGCAGTGGCGCCCGAATGGAGACCCAGTACTTC
. TRBJ1-5 TRBV19 . CASSIKGRRQSSNQPQHF TGTGCCAGTAGTATAAAGGGAAGAAGGCAGAGTAGCAATCAGCCCCAGCATTTT
many TRBJ2-5 TRBV29-1 . CSVEPLGQLGKTQYF TGCAGCGTTGAACCGCTTGGGCAGTTGGGGAAGACCCAGTACTTC
many TRBJ1-4 TRBV7-9 . CASSPDGRNEKLFF TGTGCCAGCAGCCCCGACGGGCGGAATGAAAAACTGTTTTTT
few TRBJ1-2 TRBV29-1 . CSAEGRGHYGYTF TGCAGCGCCGAAGGCAGGGGCCACTATGGCTACACCTTC
few TRBJ2-2 TRBV29-1 . CSVEKGVNTGELFF TGCAGCGTTGAAAAGGGGGTAAACACCGGGGAGCTGTTTTTT
many TRBJ2-5 TRBV10-1 . CASSERPAGAGSWETQYF TGCGCCAGCAGTGAGCGTCCGGCCGGGGCCGGGAGTTGGGAGACCCAGTACTTC
. TRBJ2-2 TRBV5-1 TRBD2 CASSSAPGLAKGNTGELFF TGCGCCAGCAGCTCGGCCCCGGGACTAGCGAAGGGGAACACCGGGGAGCTGTTTTTT
. TRBJ1-6 TRBV5-1 . CASSLAGPNYSPLHF TGCGCCAGCAGCTTGGCGGGGCCCAACTATTCACCCCTCCACTTT
many TRBJ2-2 TRBV7-8 . CASSLWRSGELFF TGTGCCAGCAGCCTATGGAGGTCCGGGGAGCTGTTTTTT
. TRBJ1-5 TRBV19 . CASTREARRQPQHF TGTGCCAGTACCAGGGAAGCCCGACGTCAGCCCCAGCATTTT
few TRBJ2-7 TRBV20-1 . CSARRAGEQYF TGCAGTGCTAGACGGGCCGGGGAGCAGTACTTC
few TRBJ1-2 TRBV20-1 . CSARDGGSQSYGYTF TGCAGTGCTAGAGACGGGGGGAGTCAGAGCTATGGCTACACCTTC
. TRBJ2-4 TRBV20-1 TRBD2 CSAPAGVQVSKNIQYF TGCAGTGCTCCGGCGGGAGTCCAGGTGTCCAAAAACATTCAGTACTTC
few TRBJ2-7 TRBV11-2 . CASSLESAGSYEQYF TGTGCCAGCAGCTTAGAGTCAGCTGGGTCCTACGAGCAGTACTTC
. TRBJ2-6 TRBV19 TRBD1 CASTRRGQSLTGANVLTF TGTGCCAGTACCCGTCGGGGACAGTCATTGACTGGGGCCAACGTCCTGACTTTC
many TRBJ2-7 TRBV28 . CASSSIDRKAEQYF TGTGCCAGCAGTTCAATCGACAGGAAGGCCGAGCAGTACTTC
few TRBJ2-7 TRBV15 TRBD2 CAVGGSGSGYEQYF TGTGCCGTGGGAGGAAGCGGGAGTGGGTACGAGCAGTACTTC
. TRBJ1-1 TRBV29-1 . CSVGPTNTEAFF TGCAGCGTTGGGCCGACGAACACTGAAGCTTTCTTT
. TRBJ1-5 TRBV15 . CAASRDGPYSNQPQHF TGTGCCGCCAGCAGAGACGGCCCTTATAGCAATCAGCCCCAGCATTTT
few TRBJ2-7 TRBV30 . CAWSPDSQFYEQYF TGTGCCTGGAGTCCAGACAGTCAGTTCTACGAGCAGTACTTC
many TRBJ1-4 TRBV2 TRBD1 CATRTGELEKLFF TGTGCCACCAGGACAGGGGAACTTGAAAAACTGTTTTTT
few TRBJ1-1 TRBV3-1 . CASSPDPENTEAFF TGTGCCAGCAGCCCGGACCCCGAGAACACTGAAGCTTTCTTT
. TRBJ2-1 TRBV7-9 . CASSLGNRETNEQFF TGTGCCAGCAGCTTAGGGAACAGGGAGACAAATGAGCAGTTCTTC